A selection of T cell receptor beta chains follows, all from one sample in a study of shared clonotypes between healthy human individuals. Generated by immunoSEQ multiplex PCR, the TCRdb table keeps only in-frame clones and is missing some. The sample holds fewer than 850,000 clones, about 97% seen once. The sequenced sample consisted of naive CD8+ T cells sorted from blood. These receptors were collected from a man in his thirties or forties in good health. CDR3s include the opening cysteine and the closing phenylalanine or tryptophan. The D gene is left open where the match is weak. Size tells how often a clone was seen (once, few, many) or the class of an expanded clone, and some rows leave it out.

TRBJ2-1 | 12 | . | . | TRBV6-5 | TGTGCCAGCAGTTACGGTCTAGCGGAGCAGTTCTTC | CASSYGLAEQFF
TRBJ2-5 | 14 | . | . | TRBV7-9 | . | CASSTSGSQETQYF
TRBJ2-7 | 15 | TRBD2 | . | TRBV9 | TGTGCCAGCAGCGTAGGGGTAGCGGGAGGCTACGAGCAGTACTTC | CASSVGVAGGYEQYF
TRBJ2-7 | 11 | . | . | TRBV28 | TGTGCCAGCAGTTCAAGGCCCGAGCAGTACTTC | CASSSRPEQYF
TRBJ2-1 | 16 | . | . | TRBV7-8 | TGTGCCAGCAGCTTAGTAGGGCAAGGTTCCTACAATGAGCAGTTCTTC | CASSLVGQGSYNEQFF
TRBJ1-1 | 12 | . | . | TRBV29-1 | TGCAGCGTATCAGGGTTGAACACTGAAGCTTTCTTT | CSVSGLNTEAFF
TRBJ2-7 | 17 | TRBD1 | . | TRBV27 | TGTGCCAGCAGGCATCGGACAGGGGGCAAAAAGGCCTACGAGCAGTACTTC | CASRHRTGGKKAYEQYF
TRBJ2-7 | 16 | TRBD2 | . | TRBV5-4 | TGTGCCAGCAGCTTGGCCCTTACTAGCGGTACCTACGAGCAGTACTTC | CASSLALTSGTYEQYF
TRBJ1-4 | 11 | . | . | TRBV30 | TGTGCCTGGATTAGGGGGGAAAAACTGTTTTTT | CAWIRGEKLFF
TRBJ2-2 | 12 | . | . | TRBV29-1 | TGCAGCGCACTCCCGGGGAGCGGGGAGCTGTTTTTT | CSALPGSGELFF
TRBJ2-1 | 14 | . | . | TRBV27 | TGTGCCAGCAGTTTATCGCGTCAGTCGAATGAGCAGTTCTTC | CASSLSRQSNEQFF
TRBJ2-1 | 14 | . | . | TRBV5-5 | TGTGCCAGCAGCGTGGATTACAGTTACAATGAGCAGTTCTTC | CASSVDYSYNEQFF
TRBJ2-5 | 14 | TRBD1 | . | TRBV9 | TGTGCCAGCAGCCCTGGGACAGTTCAAGAGACCCAGTACTTC | CASSPGTVQETQYF
TRBJ2-7 | 14 | TRBD1 | . | TRBV9 | TGTGCCAGCAGCCCAACCGACAGGGGTTACGAGCAGTACTTC | CASSPTDRGYEQYF
TRBJ1-4 | 14 | . | . | TRBV5-5 | TGTGCCAGCAGCTCCCTGACAACTAATGAAAAACTGTTTTTT | CASSSLTTNEKLFF
TRBJ2-7 | 14 | TRBD2 | . | TRBV11-2 | TGTGCCAGCACCTTTGCGGGAGGGCCTTACGAGCAGTACTTC | CASTFAGGPYEQYF
TRBJ2-7 | 16 | . | . | TRBV2 | TGTGCCAGCTTGGTCAGGGGGAATAGCGGGACCTACGAGCAGTACTTC | CASLVRGNSGTYEQYF
TRBJ2-7 | 13 | . | . | TRBV27 | TGTGCCAGCACTCCCAGGTACCCCTACGAGCAGTACTTC | CASTPRYPYEQYF
TRBJ2-1 | 13 | TRBD2 | . | TRBV27 | TGTGCCAGCGGGTCCTCTAGCGGCAATGAGCAGTTCTTC | CASGSSSGNEQFF
TRBJ1-5 | 16 | . | . | TRBV27 | TGTGCCAGCAGCCCCGACAGCGTCGGAAGCAATCAGCCCCAGCATTTT | CASSPDSVGSNQPQHF
TRBJ1-2 | 12 | . | once | TRBV29-1 | TGCAGCGTTGCCCTAGGGGCTGGTGGCTACACCTTC | CSVALGAGGYTF
TRBJ2-2 | 14 | . | . | TRBV30 | TGTGCCTGGAGTCAGCTCATAGCGCCCGGGGAGCTGTTTTTT | CAWSQLIAPGELFF
TRBJ2-2 | 16 | TRBD2 | . | TRBV9 | TGTGCCAGCAGCGTAGGATCAGCGGGAGGGCCTGGGGAGCTGTTTTTT | CASSVGSAGGPGELFF
TRBJ2-7 | 13 | . | . | TRBV27 | TGTGCCAGCAGTTTATCACCCCGCTACGAGCAGTACTTC | CASSLSPRYEQYF
TRBJ2-1 | 13 | . | . | TRBV2 | TGTGCCAGCAGTGATCGGGCGTACAATGAGCAGTTCTTC | CASSDRAYNEQFF
TRBJ2-3 | 15 | . | . | TRBV5-6 | TGTGCCAGCAGTTACAGGTTACCTAGCACAGATACGCAGTATTTT | CASSYRLPSTDTQYF
TRBJ2-7 | 13 | TRBD2 | . | TRBV5-1 | TGCGCCAGCAGACCTAGCGGCTCCTACGAGCAGTACTTC | CASRPSGSYEQYF
TRBJ1-5 | 16 | . | . | TRBV7-6 | TGTGCCAGCAGCCCGACCTCCGGAGATAGCAATCAGCCCCAGCATTTT | CASSPTSGDSNQPQHF
TRBJ1-5 | 14 | TRBD1 | . | TRBV6-6 | TGTGCCAGCAGTATGACAGGGGGCAATCAGCCCCAGCATTTT | CASSMTGGNQPQHF
TRBJ2-2 | 16 | TRBD1 | . | TRBV7-3 | TGTGCCAGCAGCTTAACTGGGACAGGGGGGACCGGGGAGCTGTTTTTT | CASSLTGTGGTGELFF
TRBJ2-2 | 20 | TRBD2 | once | TRBV19 | TGTGCCAGTAGTTCCAGACTAGCGGGAGGAAAAGTCCCGAACACCGGGGAGCTGTTTTTT | CASSSRLAGGKVPNTGELFF
TRBJ2-5 | 12 | . | . | TRBV5-1 | TGCGCCAGCAGCAACGGTCAAGAGACCCAGTACTTC | CASSNGQETQYF
TRBJ2-3 | 17 | TRBD1 | . | TRBV11-2 | TGTGCCAGCAGCCCTCTGCCGGGACAGGTAGTTGTAGATACGCAGTATTTT | CASSPLPGQVVVDTQYF
TRBJ2-5 | 14 | TRBD2 | . | TRBV5-4 | TGTGCCAGCAGCTTCTTAGCGGGAGAAGAGACCCAGTACTTC | CASSFLAGEETQYF
TRBJ2-1 | 19 | TRBD2 | . | TRBV4-3 | TGCGCCAGCAGCCAAGTATTAAATTCCGGGACTAGCGCCTACAATGAGCAGTTCTTC | CASSQVLNSGTSAYNEQFF
TRBJ2-2 | 16 | TRBD1 | . | TRBV6-1 | TGTGCCAGCAGTGGAACAGGGGGACAACTTACCGGGGAGCTGTTTTTT | CASSGTGGQLTGELFF
TRBJ2-6 | 17 | . | . | TRBV9 | TGTGCCAGCAGCGTAGTCGCGGGAACGGAGGGGGCCAACGTCCTGACTTTC | CASSVVAGTEGANVLTF
TRBJ2-2 | 15 | . | . | TRBV14 | TGTGCCAGCAGCCCGGTACGGGGGGCCGCCGGGGAGCTGTTTTTT | CASSPVRGAAGELFF
TRBJ2-2 | 16 | TRBD2 | . | TRBV7-9 | TGTGCCAGCAGCTCTCTAGCGGGAGGTCGAACCGGGGAGCTGTTTTTT | CASSSLAGGRTGELFF
TRBJ2-7 | 17 | TRBD2 | . | TRBV28 | TGTGCCAGCAGTTTGCCCCTCAGCGGGGGGAGCTCCTACGAGCAGTACTTC | CASSLPLSGGSSYEQYF
TRBJ2-6 | 15 | . | . | TRBV9 | TGTGCCAGCAGCCCTTCACCCCGGGTCTCAAACGTCCTGACTTTC | CASSPSPRVSNVLTF
TRBJ2-7 | 13 | . | once | TRBV27 | TGTGCCAGCAGTTTCTCTGGAGGCTACGAGCAGTACTTC | CASSFSGGYEQYF
TRBJ2-2 | 13 | TRBD1 | once | TRBV28 | TGTGCCAGCTCGTACAGGGGGGCCGGGGAGCTGTTTTTT | CASSYRGAGELFF
TRBJ2-1 | 15 | TRBD1 | . | TRBV28 | TGTGCCAGTAGTTACCCGGGACAGTACTACAATGAGCAGTTCTTC | CASSYPGQYYNEQFF
TRBJ2-1 | 16 | TRBD2 | . | TRBV6-6 | TGTGCCAGCAGTTACTCCGGACTAGCGGGACACAATGAGCAGTTCTTC | CASSYSGLAGHNEQFF
TRBJ1-1 | 14 | . | once | TRBV27 | TGTGCCAGCAGTTTCGGCCAGGGCAACACTGAAGCTTTCTTT | CASSFGQGNTEAFF
TRBJ2-6 | 15 | . | . | TRBV7-9 | TGTGCCAGCAGCACAACAGGCCCTGGGGCCAACGTCCTGACTTTC | CASSTTGPGANVLTF
TRBJ2-2 | 17 | TRBD2 | . | TRBV18 | TGTGCCAGCTCACCCGGACTAGCGGGAGTTAACACCGGGGAGCTGTTTTTT | CASSPGLAGVNTGELFF
TRBJ2-5 | 16 | TRBD2 | few | TRBV11-3 | TGTGCCAGCAGCTTACGCTCTAGCGGGAGTGTGGAGACCCAGTACTTC | CASSLRSSGSVETQYF
TRBJ1-5 | 13 | . | . | TRBV29-1 | TGCAGCGGAACTGACGGTAGCGATCAGCCCCAGCATTTT | CSGTDGSDQPQHF
TRBJ1-5 | 15 | . | . | TRBV7-8 | TGTGCCAGCAGCTTGGAGGGACGGGGCAATCAGCCCCAGCATTTT | CASSLEGRGNQPQHF
TRBJ2-6 | 18 | . | . | TRBV9 | TGTGCCAGCAGTGAGGGGTGGCTGACTAGCTCTGGGGCCAACGTCCTGACTTTC | CASSEGWLTSSGANVLTF
TRBJ2-7 | 15 | TRBD2 | . | TRBV4-1 | TGCGCCAGCAGCCTCCGGACTAGCGGGAGTTACGAGCAGTACTTC | CASSLRTSGSYEQYF
TRBJ2-2 | 14 | . | once | TRBV5-4 | TGTGCCAGCACCCCGGAGGGCAACACCGGGGAGCTGTTTTTT | CASTPEGNTGELFF